This T cell receptor (beta chain) was captured in a study of cytomegalovirus exposure and HLA in healthy donors. Study summary: The use of the same platform for the roughly 120 validation repertoires and the roughly 680 first-cohort repertoires was reported by a later analysis. Regarding the study as a whole: The study found most TCR sequences rare, yet found some public TCRs in many donors. The investigators catalogued 150 to 200 TCR beta chains as cytomegalovirus-associated. Subsequent analysis found a tendency for first-cohort TCR clusters to co-occur within the approximately 130 validation repertoires.

As concerns this clone: Its target is not known.

Sequenced by immunoSEQ multiplex PCR; TCRdb stores in-frame clones only, minus some. The sample holds fewer than 130,000 clones, roughly 90% seen once. The CDR3 loop spans 20 amino acids. Material: PBMCs. This sequence originates from a woman aged 25 to 39 in good health and CMV-seropositive. This chain connects TRBV21-1 to TRBJ2-7; the table calls TRBD2, which could not be checked here. TRBV21-1 represents a pseudogene. CDR3 amino acids: CASSKRVGLAGANKAYEQYF. The DNA for the CDR3 is TGTGCCAGCAGCAAACGTGTGGGACTAGCGGGGGCCAATAAAGCCTACGAGCAGTACTTC.